The 30 T cell receptor beta chains below all came from one sample that was sequenced in a study of blood T cells in healthy people across ages. A J-beta primer mix and a sample-barcoded 5' primer were used in a second PCR of roughly 7 to 12 cycles. TCRdb re-called the 5' RACE reads through MiXCR, storing one row per CDR3 protein. The sample includes roughly 1.9 million distinct CDR3 sequences, about 39% seen only once; the top ten take approximately 22%. Sequences were obtained from blood. The origin of the receptors is a human donor in good health.

The chain recombines TRBV28 with TRBJ1-2, with a weak D call TRBD1 (5 bases). CDR3 size: 14 residues. Trimming pared 5 bases from V and 4 bases from J, leaving 14 bases between. CDR1 and CDR2 from the germline V gene are MDHEN and SYDVKM. CDR3 DNA: TGTGCCAGCAGTGGGTCGGGGGTTTCCTATGGCTACACCTTC. Its protein is CASSGSGVSYGYTF.

J is TRBJ1-1 and V is TRBV7-2, with TRBD1 identical over 7 bases. The CDR3 length is 16 residues. V shed 3 bases, J shed 1 base, and the junction held 8 bases outside the gene matches. Germline loops: CDR1 SGHTA, CDR2 FQGNSA. CDR3 sequence (DNA): TGTGCCAGCAGCTTCGACACAGGGGACAGGAACACTGAAGCTTTCTTT. This gives the protein CASSFDTGDRNTEAFF. The complete variable domain, with remaining parts taken from reference TRBV7-2 and TRBJ1-1, reads GAGVSQSPSNKVTEKGKDVELRCDPISGHTALYWYRQSLGQGLEFLIYFQGNSAPDKSGLPSDRFSAERTGGSVSTLTIQRTQQEDSAVYLCASSFDTGDRNTEAFFGQGTRLTVV.

The chain links TRBV4-1 to TRBJ1-1; perhaps TRBD1 as D (6 bases). Germline V gives CDR1 MGHRA, CDR2 YSYEKL. V lost 6 bases to trimming and J lost 8 bases, with 22 bases between them. The CDR3 has 15 amino acids. CDR3 loop: CASRPSSKGGLEAFF. The CDR3 DNA reads as TGCGCCAGCAGACCCAGCTCCAAGGGGGGGCTCGAAGCTTTCTTT.

This clonotype was detected a few times. The chain has TRBV7-3 and TRBJ1-5, with a tentative D call TRBD1 (5 bases). The V gene's germline CDR1 is SGHTA and CDR2 FQGTGA. Trimming removed 5 bases from V and 1 base from J, with 15 bases in between. CDR3 length: 16 amino acids. CDR3 residues: CASSPRDPGSNQPQHF. The DNA for the CDR3 is TGTGCCAGCAGCCCCAGGGACCCCGGGAGCAATCAGCCCCAGCATTTT.

This clonotype was seen a few times. The rearrangement links TRBV20-1 to TRBJ2-7; 10 positions match TRBD2. Looked up from germline, CDR1 is DFQATT and CDR2 is SNEGSKA (reference sequence). The CDR3 covers 19 residues. The V and J ends lost 1 base and 2 bases, in that order; junction bases with no gene match: 17. The CDR3 sequence is CSARGVGGKLAGKTYEQYF. The CDR3 DNA follows: TGCAGTGCTAGAGGGGTTGGAGGGAAACTAGCGGGGAAGACCTACGAGCAGTACTTC.

The gene calls are TRBV12-3 or TRBV12-4 and TRBJ2-1; D ambiguous. This CDR3 is 15 amino acids long. The V end was cut by 7 bases, the J end by 3 bases, with 16 bases between. The CDR3 region has the DNA TGTGCCAGCACCTTGGTGAGGTCGGTCTACAATGAGCAGTTCTTC. It codes for CASTLVRSVYNEQFF.

The rearrangement uses TRBV7-2 and TRBJ1-5; TRBD1 might be the D (5 bases). Trimming left V 6 bases short and J 3 bases short, with 15 bases between. The CDR3 is 15 amino acids. The germline V gene encodes CDR1 SGHTA and CDR2 FQGNSA. This CDR3 reads CASRIPDRPNQPQHF. CDR3 sequence (DNA): TGTGCCAGCAGAATACCCGACAGACCCAATCAGCCCCAGCATTTT.

This clonotype was counted between two and nine times. This sequence joins TRBV2 and TRBJ1-2; D unresolved. Germline V gene sequence: CDR1 SNHLY, CDR2 FYNNEI. The CDR3 has 12 residues. V dropped 7 bases and J dropped 5 bases, with 11 bases sitting between them. CDR3 sequence reads: CASKREEYGYTF. The CDR3 DNA is TGTGCCAGCAAAAGGGAGGAGTATGGCTACACCTTC.

Ten or more counts support this clonotype. The chain uses TRBV7-6 and TRBJ1-2; D not certain. Trimming left V 5 bases short and J 4 bases short, with 14 bases between. This CDR3 region has 14 residues. Germline values: CDR1 SGHVS, CDR2 FNYEAQ. The CDR3 nucleotides read TGTGCCAGCAGCCCCACTTTCCGGACCTATGGCTACACCTTC. Its protein product is CASSPTFRTYGYTF.

This clonotype was found once. The V gene is TRBV3-1, the J gene TRBJ2-1; D perhaps matches TRBD2 (6 bases). Trimming left V 1 base short and J 1 base short, with 11 bases between. Germline CDR1 is LGHDT and CDR2 is YNNKEL (reference sequence). The CDR3 is 16 residues long. In DNA form, the CDR3 reads TGTGCCAGCAGCCAAGGGTTAGGAGGGTCCTACAATGAGCAGTTCTTC. Translated, it gives CASSQGLGGSYNEQFF.

Only a few counts were recorded for this clonotype. V usage is TRBV4-1 and J usage is TRBJ1-2; 8 bases match TRBD1. The CDR3 runs to 15 residues. Per the germline V gene, CDR1 is MGHRA and CDR2 is YSYEKL. Trimming took 5 bases from V and 7 from J; bases not matched to a gene: 12. The CDR3 reads CASSTRQGRVSGYTF. The CDR3 DNA reads as TGCGCCAGCAGCACCCGACAGGGGCGCGTCTCTGGCTACACCTTC.

This clonotype was observed a few times. The CDR3: CSARSGRENQPQHF. CDR3 bases: TGCAGTGCGAGAAGCGGCAGGGAAAATCAGCCCCAGCATTTT. This chain joins TRBV20-1 and TRBJ1-5; D perhaps matches TRBD1 (5 bases). The CDR3 loop spans 14 amino acids. Trimming cost V 6 bases and J 4 bases, with 16 bases left between them. The germline CDR1 and CDR2 sequences are DFQATT and SNEGSKA (reference sequence).

The rearrangement uses TRBV11-1 and TRBJ1-4; a weak D match, TRBD1 (5 bases). The CDR3 is made up of 15 amino acids. CDR1 is SGHAT, CDR2 FQDESV, per germline (reference sequence). Deletions cut 5 bases from V and 8 bases from J, with 18 bases between. CDR3 residues: CASSVTGTDDEKLFF. The CDR3 DNA follows: TGTGCCAGCAGCGTGACCGGGACGGACGACGAAAAACTGTTTTTT.

V usage is TRBV6-5 and J usage is TRBJ1-4; D unresolved. V was pared by 3 bases and J by 8 bases, with 10 bases between. Germline V lookup: CDR1 MNHEY, CDR2 SVGAGI. The CDR3 sequence is 13 residues long. Here the CDR3 DNA reads TGTGCCAGCAGTTATGTCTCGAACGAAAAACTGTTTTTT. Protein sequence: CASSYVSNEKLFF.

The rearrangement links TRBV20-1 to TRBJ2-1; D not certain. Germline CDR1 is DFQATT and CDR2 is SNEGSKA (reference sequence). The V and J ends lost 6 bases and 5 bases respectively, with 14 bases between them. The CDR3 contains 13 residues. CDR3: CSAPDLNNNEQFF. CDR3 DNA: TGCAGTGCCCCGGACCTGAATAACAATGAGCAGTTCTTC.

Turning to this clonotype: One base away lies a much larger clone, so this may be a sequencing read error. The chain combines TRBV29-1 with TRBJ2-3; TRBD2 is a possible D gene (6 bases). The CDR3 extends over 13 amino acids. CDR1 SQVTM and CDR2 ANQGSEA come from the germline V gene. V was trimmed by 7 bases and J by 2 bases, leaving 13 bases between them. The CDR3 DNA follows: TGCAGCGCTGGACTAACGTACACAGATACGCAGTATTTT. This translates into CSAGLTYTDTQYF.

This clonotype came up once. The chain uses TRBV4-2 and TRBJ2-7, with unresolved D. Trimming took 1 base from V and 0 from J, leaving 10 bases between them. The CDR3 spans 15 residues. Germline lookup yields CDR1 LGHNA and CDR2 YNFKEQ. The chain's CDR3 is CASSQATRSSYEQYF. DNA for the CDR3: TGTGCCAGCAGCCAAGCGACAAGGAGCTCCTACGAGCAGTACTTC.

The chain has TRBV4-3 and TRBJ2-7; 7 bases agree with TRBD1. Losses at the gene ends were 4 bases for V and 0 bases for J; bases not matched to a gene: 15. Looked up from germline, CDR1 is LGHNA and CDR2 is YSLEER. CDR3 length: 18 amino acids. Here the CDR3 reads CASSLEHYGTASSYEQYF. In DNA form, the CDR3 reads TGCGCCAGCAGCCTAGAGCACTACGGGACAGCGAGCTCCTACGAGCAGTACTTC.

On this clonotype: Relative to the germline gene, one junction end is altered; a read error may explain this. V and J are TRBV7-3 and TRBJ1-2; D might be TRBD1 (6 bases). The CDR3 contains 13 residues. From germline, CDR1 is SGHTA and CDR2 FQGTGA. The CDR3 coding sequence is TGTGCCCGCAGCGCGGACAGAGGTGCGCCCTACACCTTC. It is translated as CARSADRGAPYTF.

This clonotype was picked up many times. The rearrangement joins TRBV29-1 to TRBJ1-2, with unresolved D. The ends were cut back, 5 bases at V and 8 bases at J, with 18 bases in the middle. This CDR3 has 13 amino acids. CDR1 and CDR2 from the germline V gene are SQVTM and ANQGSEA. CDR3 in DNA: TGCAGCGTTTTCGGAGACGGCCGCTACGGCTACACCTTC. Its translation is CSVFGDGRYGYTF.

This sequence joins TRBV20-1 and TRBJ2-1; TRBD1 matches 9 bases. The germline CDR1 and CDR2 sequences are DFQATT and SNEGSKA (reference sequence). V shed 3 bases, J shed 4 bases, and the junction held 7 bases outside the gene matches. The CDR3 has 15 residues. The CDR3 protein is CSARATGTGYNEQFF. As DNA, the CDR3 is TGCAGTGCTAGGGCCACCGGGACAGGGTACAATGAGCAGTTCTTC.

This clonotype has more than one count but fewer than ten. This chain links TRBV6-6 with TRBJ1-2, with 9 nucleotides matching TRBD1. The CDR3 runs to 17 residues. J gave up 1 base and V 2 bases, and 8 bases lay outside the gene matches. Germline CDR1 MNHNY, CDR2 SVGAGI (reference sequence). The CDR3 region is CASSYDRDRVNNYGYTF. CDR3 in DNA: TGTGCCAGCAGTTACGACCGGGACAGGGTTAATAACTATGGCTACACCTTC.

This chain connects TRBV13 to TRBJ1-2; maybe TRBD1 (5 bases). The CDR3 length is 15 residues. The V gene's germline CDR1 is PRHDT and CDR2 FYEKMQ (reference sequence). The germline V and J ends were trimmed by 5 bases and 8 bases, with 21 bases remaining between them. DNA for the CDR3: TGTGCCAGCAGCCTCGGGACGCCACTAAGGGGAGGCTACACCTTC. Translating gives CASSLGTPLRGGYTF.

The CDR3 bases are TGTGCCAGCAGCGTAGGGGGTGCTGGCACTGAAGCTTTCTTT. The encoded protein is CASSVGGAGTEAFF. V usage is TRBV9 and J usage is TRBJ1-1; the D is unclear. This CDR3 region has 14 residues. Deletions cut 0 bases from V and 4 bases from J, with 10 bases between. Germline lookup yields CDR1 SGDLS and CDR2 YYNGEE.

This rearrangement joins TRBV7-2 to TRBJ1-5; 8 bases are a match to TRBD1. The CDR3 has 15 amino acids. Germline lookup yields CDR1 SGHTA and CDR2 FQGNSA. Trimming removed 1 base from V and 5 bases from J; junction bases left unmatched: 4. CDR3 bases: TGTGCCAGCAGCTTAGGGACAGGGCTGTATCAGCCCCAGCATTTT. Amino acids: CASSLGTGLYQPQHF.

CDR3 nucleotides: TGTGCCATCAGTTCGGGCCTTAACACTGAAGCTTTCTTT. Protein sequence: CAISSGLNTEAFF. The chain recombines TRBV10-3 with TRBJ1-1; D remains unclear. V gave up 5 bases and J gave up 2 bases, with 9 bases separating them. CDR1 is ENHRY and CDR2 is SYGVKD in the germline V gene. The CDR3 is 13 amino acids.

This clonotype was detected only once. The genes are TRBV28 and TRBJ1-4; tentatively, D is TRBD1 (5 bases). From germline, CDR1 is MDHEN and CDR2 SYDVKM. The V and J ends lost 7 bases and 7 bases respectively, with 16 bases between them. CDR3 length equals 14 residues. CDR3: CASTPGRGSEKLFF. The DNA for the CDR3 is TGTGCCAGCACTCCGGGACGGGGTAGTGAAAAACTGTTTTTT. The full variable domain, its missing parts supplied by reference TRBV28 and TRBJ1-4, is DVKVTQSSRYLVKRTGEKVFLECVQDMDHENMFWYRQDPGLGLRLIYFSYDVKMKEKGDIPEGYSVSREKKERFSLILESASTNQTSMYLCASTPGRGSEKLFFGSGTQLSVL.

The chain recombines TRBV27 with TRBJ2-7; 7 positions agree with TRBD2. The CDR3 contains 14 residues. Germline CDR1 and CDR2: MNHEY and SMNVEV (reference sequence). V lost 6 bases, J lost 3 bases, and 8 bases stayed unmatched. CDR3 protein: CASSVKSSGYEQYF. The CDR3 DNA is TGTGCCAGCAGCGTAAAATCTAGCGGCTACGAGCAGTACTTC.

The chain is built from TRBV5-1 and TRBJ2-7; 11 nucleotides match TRBD2. The J call is uncertain, as TRBJ2-5 better fits the DNA end. Germline lookup yields CDR1 SGHRS and CDR2 YFSETQ. This CDR3 is 17 amino acids long. CDR3 in amino acids: CASSFTSGGEDQETQYF. CDR3 nucleotides: TGCGCCAGCAGCTTTACTAGCGGGGGAGAAGACCAAGAGACCCAGTACTTC.

This rearrangement joins TRBV12-3 or TRBV12-4 to TRBJ2-3; no firm D call. V was cut by 2 bases and J by 6 bases, with 9 bases left in between. CDR3 length equals 13 residues. CDR3 region: CASSLLIWDTQYF. The DNA for the CDR3 is TGTGCCAGCAGTTTACTCATTTGGGATACGCAGTATTTT.